These 25 T cell receptor beta chains were sequenced from one sample in a study of early T cells in non-severe SARS-CoV-2 infection. TCRdb itself ran the 5' RACE reads through MiXCR, one entry per CDR3 protein. This sample has fewer than 65,000 distinct CDR3 sequences, with almost 9.5% found just once. The material sequenced was whole blood. All receptors come from an adult who was a healthcare worker with PCR-confirmed SARS-CoV-2 infection or an uninfected control (not recorded which).

In its sample, this clonotype was seen a few times. The V call is TRBV21-1, the J call TRBJ2-2; whether TRBD1, the table's D call, matches the DNA was not checked. TRBV21-1 represents a pseudogene. CDR3 length: 13 amino acids. The CDR3: CASKGQGNGELFF. In DNA, the CDR3 is TGTGCCAGTAAGGGACAGGGTAACGGGGAGCTGTTTTTT.

The rearrangement uses TRBV7-6 and TRBJ2-3; tentatively, D is TRBD2 (5 bases). The length of the CDR3 is 16 residues. Germline assignment: CDR1 SGHVS and CDR2 FNYEAQ. V lost 1 base, J lost 0 bases, and 11 bases lay in between. The CDR3 coding sequence is TGTGCCAGCAGCTTAGGAGTCGGGAAAAGCACAGATACGCAGTATTTT. Translating it yields CASSLGVGKSTDTQYF.

This clonotype was seen repeatedly, ten times or more. The chain's CDR3 is CAISDLRLPTQYF. The CDR3, as DNA: TGTGCCATCAGTGATCTCAGGCTCCCTACGCAGTATTTT. The genes are TRBV10-3 and TRBJ2-3; D is uncertain. The length of the CDR3 is 13 residues. Germline V CDR1 and CDR2: ENHRY, SYGVKD. Trimming shortened V by 3 bases and J by 8 bases, and 12 bases separated the two germline ends.

This clonotype has only a few counts. The chain is built from TRBV12-3 or TRBV12-4 and TRBJ1-1; the D gene is possibly TRBD1 (5 bases). The CDR3 runs to 19 residues. V was trimmed by 5 bases and J by 0 bases, leaving 25 bases between them. CDR3 in amino acids: CASSPKPAAGQMMNTEAFF. In DNA form, the CDR3 reads TGTGCCAGCAGTCCAAAGCCCGCGGCAGGACAAATGATGAACACTGAAGCTTTCTTT.

As DNA, the CDR3 is TGTGCCGTCACTAGCGGGGTAAACAATGAGCAGTTCTTC. Protein sequence: CAVTSGVNNEQFF. This chain links TRBV19 with TRBJ2-1; 10 bases align to TRBD2. J lost 5 bases, V lost 11 bases, and 6 bases had no gene match. The CDR3 spans 13 residues. The germline gives CDR1 LNHDA, CDR2 SQIVND (reference sequence).

CDR3 protein: CANPPEGSTDTQYF. The CDR3 bases are TGTGCCAACCCCCCCGAGGGTAGCACAGATACGCAGTATTTT. The rearrangement uses TRBV7-9 and TRBJ2-3; D is perhaps TRBD2 (5 bases). The CDR3 is made up of 14 amino acids. Trimming took 10 bases from V and 0 from J, leaving 14 bases between them. Per the germline V gene, CDR1 is SEHNR and CDR2 is FQNEAQ (reference sequence).

This clonotype has more than one count but fewer than ten. The chain uses TRBV9 and TRBJ1-4, with D possibly TRBD1 on 6 matching bases. Trimming removed 4 bases at V and 5 bases at J, with 15 bases between. CDR1 and CDR2 from the germline V gene are SGDLS and YYNGEE. The CDR3 consists of 15 residues. The CDR3 here is CASSPRSQGNEKLFF. The CDR3 DNA is TGTGCCAGCAGCCCAAGGTCCCAGGGGAATGAAAAACTGTTTTTT.

The J gene is TRBJ2-5, the V gene TRBV30, with 7 bases that match TRBD1. This CDR3 contains 13 residues. Germline lookup yields CDR1 GTSNPN and CDR2 SVGIG (reference sequence). With 2 bases clipped from V and 6 bases from J, the junction kept 6 bases outside the gene matches. The DNA for the CDR3 is TGTGCCTGGAGTTCCGGGACAGACAAGACCCAGTACTTC. Translating gives CAWSSGTDKTQYF.

This clonotype has ten or more counts. This sequence joins TRBV7-3 and TRBJ2-2, with D possibly TRBD1 on 6 matching bases. This CDR3 is 15 amino acids long. Germline V CDR1 and CDR2: SGHTA, FQGTGA. V shed 6 bases and J shed 3 bases, with 14 bases lying between them. The CDR3 DNA reads TGTGCCAGCAGGATAACAGGGATCGACACCGGGGAGCTGTTTTTT. Translated: CASRITGIDTGELFF.

The chain employs TRBV11-2 and TRBJ1-4; the match to TRBD1 covers 10 bases. V dropped 8 bases and J dropped 3; count of bases not matched to a gene: 3. Germline CDR1 is SGHAT and CDR2 is FQNNGV. The CDR3 is made up of 14 amino acids. The DNA for the CDR3 is TGTGCCAGCGGACAGGGGGTAGCTAATGAAAAACTGTTTTTT. Translated, it gives CASGQGVANEKLFF.

About this clonotype itself: A read error may produce the germline difference seen at one junction end. The chain couples TRBV3-1 to TRBJ1-1, with no clear D. Germline V lookup: CDR1 LGHDT, CDR2 YNNKEL (reference sequence). The CDR3 runs 11 residues. The CDR3 bases are TGTGCCAGCAGCCAACTTGGTGAAACTTTCTTT. As protein: CASSQLGETFF.

This clonotype was counted at least ten times. The chain combines TRBV12-3 or TRBV12-4 with TRBJ2-1, with 7 bases that match TRBD2. J gave up 8 bases and V 5 bases, and 12 bases lay outside the gene matches. The CDR3 has 15 residues. The CDR3 reads CASSLRLAGVDEQFF. The DNA for the CDR3 is TGTGCCAGCAGTCTCCGTTTGGCGGGGGTGGATGAGCAGTTCTTC.

This chain uses TRBV5-1 with TRBJ2-2; possible D gene TRBD2, 7 bases. Trimming removed 0 bases at V and 4 bases at J, with 25 bases between. The CDR3 extends over 20 amino acids. Germline V gives CDR1 SGHRS, CDR2 YFSETQ. CDR3 residues: CASSLETGRAPRRGTGELFF. The CDR3 DNA reads TGCGCCAGCAGCTTGGAAACAGGGAGGGCCCCCCGACGTGGCACCGGGGAGCTGTTTTTT.

This clonotype was recorded at least ten times. The CDR3 nucleotides are TGTGCCAGCAGCTTAGTGTATCGGACAGGGAAAGGCTACACCTTC. Translated: CASSLVYRTGKGYTF. The chain links TRBV11-2 to TRBJ1-2, with TRBD1 matching 8 bases. Germline V gene sequence: CDR1 SGHAT, CDR2 FQNNGV. This CDR3 has 15 residues. The V and J ends lost 1 base and 8 bases, in that order; junction bases with no gene match: 9. The full variable domain, in which reference TRBV11-2 and TRBJ1-2 provide the parts outside the CDR3, is EAGVAQSPRYKIIEKRQSVAFWCNPISGHATLYWYQQILGQGPKLLIQFQNNGVVDDSQLPKDRFSAERLKGVDSTLKIQPAKLEDSAVYLCASSLVYRTGKGYTFGSGTRLTVV.

This clonotype was detected many times. The chain uses TRBV19 and TRBJ1-1; no clear D gene. The V gene lost 6 bases and the J gene lost 6 bases, with 14 bases spanning the gap. Germline lookup yields CDR1 LNHDA and CDR2 SQIVND (reference sequence). This CDR3 has 13 amino acids. CDR3 in DNA: TGTGCCAGTAGGAAGGGTCTCTCGCCTGAAGCTTTCTTT. This sequence encodes CASRKGLSPEAFF.

This clonotype was counted a few times. The rearrangement links TRBV29-1 to TRBJ1-1; 8 bases map to TRBD1. CDR3 size: 14 residues. V trimming: 0 bases; J trimming: 10 bases; junction bases outside the gene matches: 10. Per the germline V gene, CDR1 is SQVTM and CDR2 is ANQGSEA. The CDR3: CSVEDLGQGAGAFF. The CDR3 DNA reads TGCAGCGTTGAAGATCTTGGCCAGGGGGCAGGAGCTTTCTTT.

There are many counts of this clonotype. V usage is TRBV20-1 and J usage is TRBJ1-2, with 7 bases aligning to TRBD1. V shed 1 base and J 7 bases; nucleotides not matched to a gene: 3. The germline V gene has CDR1 DFQATT and CDR2 SNEGSKA (reference sequence). This CDR3 is built from 12 residues. The CDR3 coding sequence is TGCAGTGCTAGAGGGAACAGGGGTGGCTACACCTTC. This encodes CSARGNRGGYTF.

The chain carries TRBV9 and TRBJ1-1; D perhaps matches TRBD1 (5 bases). The germline V gene encodes CDR1 SGDLS and CDR2 YYNGEE. CDR3 length: 14 residues. Trimming left V 2 bases short and J 5 bases short, with 13 bases between. This CDR3 is CASSVDSINTEAFF. The CDR3, as DNA: TGTGCCAGCAGCGTCGACAGTATCAATACTGAAGCTTTCTTT.

The chain employs TRBV29-1 and TRBJ2-5; 9 bases line up with TRBD1. Germline V CDR1 and CDR2: SQVTM, ANQGSEA. The CDR3 totals 14 residues. V lost 5 bases to trimming and J lost 1 base; unmatched junction nucleotides: 5. CDR3 residues: CSVNRGLGQETQYF. Written as DNA, the CDR3 is TGCAGCGTTAACAGGGGGCTGGGCCAAGAGACCCAGTACTTC.

There are a few counts of this clonotype. J is TRBJ1-2 and V is TRBV4-1; 9 nucleotides align to TRBD1. CDR1 and CDR2 from the germline V gene are MGHRA and YSYEKL. V lost 2 bases, J lost 4 bases, and 8 bases stayed unmatched. The CDR3 spans 16 residues. CDR3 sequence (DNA): TGCGCCAGCAGCCAACAGGGACAGGGAAATCTCTATGGCTACACCTTC. It yields the protein CASSQQGQGNLYGYTF.

There are many counts of this clonotype. V gene TRBV1 combines with J gene TRBJ2-7; TRBD1 is taken as the D call from the table, unchecked against the DNA. TRBV1 is shown as a pseudogene. This CDR3 region has 16 residues. CDR3 in DNA: TGCACCAGCAGCCCAGGGATCCGGGACAATTTTGACGAGCAGTACGTC. This sequence encodes CTSSPGIRDNFDEQYV.

The rearrangement links TRBV27 to TRBJ2-2; D is ambiguous. The germline V gene encodes CDR1 MNHEY and CDR2 SMNVEV (reference sequence). V was clipped by 3 bases and J by 3 bases, with 8 bases between them. This CDR3 contains 14 residues. As DNA, the CDR3 is TGTGCCAGCAGTTTGGTCAGAGACACCGGGGAGCTGTTTTTT. This sequence encodes CASSLVRDTGELFF.

This clonotype has a handful of counts. The chain uses TRBV5-1 and TRBJ2-7; no clear D gene. Trimming took off 5 bases at V and 1 base at J, with 10 bases between the two ends. CDR1 SGHRS and CDR2 YFSETQ come from the germline V gene. The CDR3 loop spans 13 amino acids. CDR3 DNA: TGCGCCAGCAGTGTAGGTCCGTCCTACGAGCAGTACGTC. It codes for CASSVGPSYEQYV.

The chain joins TRBV6-5 to TRBJ2-2, with D tentatively TRBD1 (6 bases). Trimming took off 3 bases at V and 4 bases at J, with 12 bases between the two ends. Germline V lookup: CDR1 MNHEY, CDR2 SVGAGI. The length of the CDR3 is 15 residues. The CDR3 region has the DNA TGTGCCAGCAGTTATTGGAGCAGGGGCACCGGGGAGCTGTTTTTT. Translation gives CASSYWSRGTGELFF.

This clonotype was counted between two and nine times. The chain couples TRBV5-4 to TRBJ2-6; 9 bases are a match to TRBD1. Losses at the gene ends were 4 bases for V and 2 bases for J; bases not matched to a gene: 13. This CDR3 comprises 19 residues. Germline values: CDR1 SGHNT, CDR2 YYREEE (reference sequence). The chain's CDR3 is CASSPLVGQGVTGANVLTF. The DNA for the CDR3 is TGTGCCAGCAGCCCGCTTGTGGGACAGGGTGTAACTGGGGCCAACGTCCTGACTTTC.